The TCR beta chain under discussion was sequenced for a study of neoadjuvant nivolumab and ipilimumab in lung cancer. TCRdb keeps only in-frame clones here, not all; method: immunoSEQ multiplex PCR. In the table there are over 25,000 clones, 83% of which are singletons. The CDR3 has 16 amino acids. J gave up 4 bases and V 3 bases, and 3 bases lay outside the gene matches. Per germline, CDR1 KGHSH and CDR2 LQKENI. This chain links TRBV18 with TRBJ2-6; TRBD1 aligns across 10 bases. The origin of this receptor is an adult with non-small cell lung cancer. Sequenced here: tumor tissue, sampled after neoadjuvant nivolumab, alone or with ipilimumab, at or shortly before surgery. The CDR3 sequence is CASSPGTGAGANVLTF. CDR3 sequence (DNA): TGTGCCAGCTCACCCGGGACAGGGGCCGGGGCCAACGTCCTGACTTTC.